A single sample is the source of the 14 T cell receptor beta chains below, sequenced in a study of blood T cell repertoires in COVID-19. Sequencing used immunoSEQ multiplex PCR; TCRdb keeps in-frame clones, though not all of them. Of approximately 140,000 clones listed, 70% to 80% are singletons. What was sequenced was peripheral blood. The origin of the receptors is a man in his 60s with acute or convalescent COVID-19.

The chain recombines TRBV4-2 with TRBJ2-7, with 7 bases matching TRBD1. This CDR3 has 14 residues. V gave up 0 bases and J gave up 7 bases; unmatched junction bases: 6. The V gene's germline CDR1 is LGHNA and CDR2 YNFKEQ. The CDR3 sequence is CASSQEGTVQEQYF. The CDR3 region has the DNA TGTGCCAGCAGCCAAGAGGGGACAGTGCAGGAGCAGTACTTC.

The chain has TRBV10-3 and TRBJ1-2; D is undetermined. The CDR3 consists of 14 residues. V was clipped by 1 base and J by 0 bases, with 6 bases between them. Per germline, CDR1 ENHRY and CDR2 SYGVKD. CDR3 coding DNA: TGTGCCATCAGTGAGTACGGTTCTAACTATGGCTACACCTTC. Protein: CAISEYGSNYGYTF.

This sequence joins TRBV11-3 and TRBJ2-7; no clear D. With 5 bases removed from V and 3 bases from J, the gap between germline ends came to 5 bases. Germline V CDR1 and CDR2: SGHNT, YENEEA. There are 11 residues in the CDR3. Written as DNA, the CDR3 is TGTGCCAGCAGCAACGGCTACGAGCAGTACTTC. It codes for CASSNGYEQYF.

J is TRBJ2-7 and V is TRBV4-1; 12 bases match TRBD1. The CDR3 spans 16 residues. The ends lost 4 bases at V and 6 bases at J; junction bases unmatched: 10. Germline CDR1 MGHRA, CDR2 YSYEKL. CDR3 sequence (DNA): TGCGCCAGCAGCCTACGAATCCCGGGACAGGGGGCCGAGCAGTACTTC. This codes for CASSLRIPGQGAEQYF.

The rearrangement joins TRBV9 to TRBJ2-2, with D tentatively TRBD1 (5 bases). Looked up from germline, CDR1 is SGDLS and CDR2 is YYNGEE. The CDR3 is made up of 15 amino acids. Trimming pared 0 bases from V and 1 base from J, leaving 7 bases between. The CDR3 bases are TGTGCCAGCAGCGTAGCGACAGAGAACACCGGGGAGCTGTTTTTT. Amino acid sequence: CASSVATENTGELFF.

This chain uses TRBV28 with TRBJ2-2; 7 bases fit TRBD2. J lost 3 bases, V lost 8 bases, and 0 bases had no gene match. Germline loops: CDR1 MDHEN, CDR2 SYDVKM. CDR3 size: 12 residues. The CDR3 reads CASAGDTGELFF. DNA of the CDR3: TGTGCCAGCGCGGGGGACACCGGGGAGCTGTTTTTT. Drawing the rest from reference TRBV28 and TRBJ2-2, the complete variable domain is DVKVTQSSRYLVKRTGEKVFLECVQDMDHENMFWYRQDPGLGLRLIYFSYDVKMKEKGDIPEGYSVSREKKERFSLILESASTNQTSMYLCASAGDTGELFFGEGSRLTVL.

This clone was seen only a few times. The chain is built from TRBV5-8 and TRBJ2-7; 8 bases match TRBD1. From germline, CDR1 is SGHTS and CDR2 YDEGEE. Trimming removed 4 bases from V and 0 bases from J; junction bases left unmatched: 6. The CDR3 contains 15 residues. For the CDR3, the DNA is TGTGCCAGCAGCCGAAGTGGGACAGGCTCCTACGAGCAGTACTTC. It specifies CASSRSGTGSYEQYF.

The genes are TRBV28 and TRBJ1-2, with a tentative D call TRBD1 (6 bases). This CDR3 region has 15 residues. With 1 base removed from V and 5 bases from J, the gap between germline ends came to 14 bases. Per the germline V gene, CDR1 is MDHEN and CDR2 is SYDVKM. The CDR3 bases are TGTGCCAGCAGTTTATCCCCTAGACAGGTATATGGCTACACCTTC. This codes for CASSLSPRQVYGYTF.

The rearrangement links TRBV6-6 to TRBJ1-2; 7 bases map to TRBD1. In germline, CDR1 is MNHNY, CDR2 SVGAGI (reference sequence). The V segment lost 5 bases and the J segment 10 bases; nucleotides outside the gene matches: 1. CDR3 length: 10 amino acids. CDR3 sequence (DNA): TGTGCCAGCAGTGGGACAGACTACACCTTC. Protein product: CASSGTDYTF.

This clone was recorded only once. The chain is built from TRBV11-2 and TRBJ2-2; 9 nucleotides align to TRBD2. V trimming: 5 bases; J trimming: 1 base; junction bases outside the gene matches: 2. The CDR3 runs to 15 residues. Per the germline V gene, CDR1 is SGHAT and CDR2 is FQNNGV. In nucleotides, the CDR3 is TGTGCCAGCAGCGAAGCGGGGGGGAACACCGGGGAGCTGTTTTTT. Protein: CASSEAGGNTGELFF.

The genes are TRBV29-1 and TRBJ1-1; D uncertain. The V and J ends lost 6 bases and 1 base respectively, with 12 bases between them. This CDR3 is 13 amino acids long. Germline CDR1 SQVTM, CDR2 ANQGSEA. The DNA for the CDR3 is TGCAGCGTCCGGACTGGCGCGAACACTGAAGCTTTCTTT. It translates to CSVRTGANTEAFF.

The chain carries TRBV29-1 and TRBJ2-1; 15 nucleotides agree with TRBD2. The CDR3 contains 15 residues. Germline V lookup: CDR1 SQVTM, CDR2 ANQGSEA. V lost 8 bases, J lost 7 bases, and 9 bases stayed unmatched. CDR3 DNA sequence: TGCAGCATGAGGACTAGCGGGAGGGCCTCAAATGAGCAGTTCTTC. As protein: CSMRTSGRASNEQFF.

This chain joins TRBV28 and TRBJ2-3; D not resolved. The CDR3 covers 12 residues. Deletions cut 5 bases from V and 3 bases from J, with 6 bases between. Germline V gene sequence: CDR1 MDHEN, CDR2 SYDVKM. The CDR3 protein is CASSLLTDTQYF. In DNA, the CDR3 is TGTGCCAGCAGTCTATTAACAGATACGCAGTATTTT.

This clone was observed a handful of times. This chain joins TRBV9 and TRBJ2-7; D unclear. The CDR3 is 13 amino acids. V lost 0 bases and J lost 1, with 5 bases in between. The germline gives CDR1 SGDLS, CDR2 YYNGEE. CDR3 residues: CASSVGVSYEQYF. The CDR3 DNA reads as TGTGCCAGCAGCGTAGGAGTATCCTACGAGCAGTACTTC.